The next 29 T cell receptor beta chains were all read from a single sample in a study of tumor and adjacent non-tumor tissue in lung cancer. A modified ARM-PCR protocol with three rounds of nested PCR amplified TCRbeta. Via MiXCR, TCRdb re-called the multiplex PCR reads, giving one row per CDR3 protein. The table includes more than 85,000 distinct CDR3 sequences, roughly three fifths detected once. The template was RNA from unsorted bulk tissue. This non-tumor lung sample came from over 3 cm beyond the tumor edge. Sequencing was carried out using distant non-tumor lung tissue. These receptor sequences come from a man in his fifties or sixties with non-small cell lung cancer.

This clonotype was counted many times. This chain joins TRBV28 and TRBJ2-7; 11 nucleotides agree with TRBD2. V lost 4 bases and J lost 4; bases outside the gene matches: 6. The CDR3 has 15 residues. CDR1 and CDR2 (germline): MDHEN, SYDVKM. This CDR3 reads CASSSLAGGGYEQYF. The CDR3 DNA follows: TGTGCCAGCAGTTCCTTAGCGGGAGGGGGTTACGAGCAGTACTTC.

Concerning this clonotype itself: Since a much larger clone is just one base distant, this may be a read error. J is TRBJ2-3 and V is TRBV5-1; the D gene is possibly TRBD2 (6 bases). CDR1 and CDR2 from the germline V gene are SGHRS and YFSETQ. The CDR3 length is 14 residues. The DNA of the CDR3 is TGCACCAGCAGCTTGGGGACTCGGGGAGATACGCAGTATTTT. Protein: CTSSLGTRGDTQYF.

The chain employs TRBV12-3 or TRBV12-4 and TRBJ1-1; D is uncertain. Trimming took 6 bases from V and 7 from J, leaving 9 bases between them. The CDR3 contains 11 residues. The CDR3 DNA is TGTGCCAGCAGACGGAGAGATGAAGCTTTCTTT. Translating it yields CASRRRDEAFF.

Turning to this clonotype: The CDR3 does not end in the conserved phenylalanine or tryptophan, so this is likely a read error. The V call is TRBV11-2, the J call TRBJ2-2, with 14 nucleotides matching TRBD2. Germline assignment: CDR1 SGHAT and CDR2 FQNNGV. This CDR3 contains 18 residues. The CDR3 DNA reads as TGTACCAGCAGCTCGGGACTAGCGGGAGCGACGAACACGGGGGAGCTGTTTCTT. Translated: CTSSSGLAGATNTGELFL.

This clonotype was picked up many times. This chain uses TRBV30 with TRBJ1-2, with a tentative D call TRBD1 (6 bases). Germline V gene lookup returns CDR1 GTSNPN and CDR2 SVGIG (reference sequence). This CDR3 is 15 amino acids long. V was cut by 0 bases and J by 4 bases, with 15 bases left in between. CDR3 sequence (DNA): TGTGCCTGGAGTGTACCAAGGACAGCAACCTATGGCTACACCTTC. Protein product: CAWSVPRTATYGYTF.

The sample holds one count of this clonotype. A junction end diverges from the germline sequence, so it may reflect a read error. The V and J genes are TRBV5-6 and TRBJ2-7; D may correspond to TRBD1 or TRBD2 (5 bases each). Germline V gene sequence: CDR1 SGHDT, CDR2 YYEEEE. CDR3 length: 16 residues. CDR3 amino acids: CTSSRSPGTGSYEQYF. As DNA, the CDR3 is TGTACCAGCAGTCGGAGCCCAGGGACGGGGAGCTACGAGCAGTACTTC. Full variable domain (rest looked up from reference TRBV5-6 and TRBJ2-7): DAGVTQSPTHLIKTRGQQVTLRCSPKSGHDTVSWYQQALGQGPQFIFQYYEEEERQRGNFPDRFSGHQFPNYSSELNVNALLLGDSALYLCTSSRSPGTGSYEQYFGPGTRLTVT.

This clonotype was detected once. A much larger clone sits a single nucleotide away, making a read error possible. The chain uses TRBV6-5 and TRBJ2-2; D gene uncertain. CDR1 is MNHEY and CDR2 is SVGAGI in the germline V gene. This CDR3 is built from 13 residues. V lost 7 bases and J lost 5, with 11 bases in between. CDR3 coding DNA: TGTGCCAGCACACTCCCTGGGACCGGGGAGCTGTTTTTT. Protein sequence: CASTLPGTGELFF.

Concerning this clonotype itself: A much larger clone sits a single nucleotide away, making a read error possible. The V gene is TRBV5-4, the J gene TRBJ2-2; 14 positions match TRBD2. CDR1 is SGHNT, CDR2 YYREEE, per germline (reference sequence). The length of the CDR3 is 18 residues. CDR3 sequence: CARSSSTSGGAYTGELFF. CDR3 DNA sequence: TGTGCCAGAAGCTCATCGACTAGCGGGGGGGCGTATACCGGGGAGCTGTTTTTT.

This clonotype was seen many times. V usage is TRBV12-5 and J usage is TRBJ2-1, with D tentatively TRBD1 (7 bases). The V and J ends lost 2 bases and 10 bases respectively, with 12 bases between them. From germline, CDR1 is LGHNT and CDR2 FRNRAP. This CDR3 spans 13 amino acids. Here the CDR3 reads CASGLRLGGEQFF. CDR3 bases: TGTGCTAGTGGTTTGCGACTAGGGGGCGAGCAGTTCTTC.

Points on this clonotype: This may come from a read error, since a much larger clone is one base off. V is TRBV5-4 and J is TRBJ2-7; D gene unclear. This CDR3 contains 15 residues. Germline CDR1 and CDR2: SGHNT and YYREEE (reference sequence). The chain's CDR3 is CASSPGFPSSYKQYF. Written as DNA, the CDR3 is TGTGCCAGCAGCCCCGGGTTCCCCAGCTCCTACAAGCAGTACTTC.

This clonotype was seen ten or more times. The chain recombines TRBV29-1 with TRBJ2-3; D is perhaps TRBD2 (5 bases). V dropped 1 base and J dropped 3 bases, with 26 bases sitting between them. The length of the CDR3 is 19 residues. Germline assignment: CDR1 SQVTM and CDR2 ANQGSEA. The CDR3 region is CSVEGRDGWGARFTDTQYF. For the CDR3, the DNA is TGCAGCGTTGAAGGAAGGGATGGATGGGGAGCGAGGTTTACAGATACGCAGTATTTT.

Regarding this clonotype: Sequence at one end of the junction differs from germline and may be a read error. The chain carries TRBV4-2 and TRBJ1-2; D is perhaps TRBD1 (6 bases). Germline V gene sequence: CDR1 LGHNA, CDR2 YNFKEQ. The CDR3 sequence is 14 residues long. The DNA for the CDR3 is TGTGCCAACAGCCATCAAGGACAGACGAACGGCTACACCTTC. Residues: CANSHQGQTNGYTF.

CDR3 region: CASSRRDTETFF. In DNA form, the CDR3 reads TGTGCCAGCAGTAGGAGGGACACCGAAACTTTCTTT. The chain couples TRBV12-3 or TRBV12-4 to TRBJ1-1; D perhaps matches TRBD1 (6 bases). The CDR3 covers 12 residues. Trimming took off 5 bases at V and 12 bases at J, with 16 bases between the two ends.

This chain uses TRBV12-3 or TRBV12-4 with TRBJ2-5; 13 bases align to TRBD2. CDR3 size: 17 residues. V gave up 5 bases and J gave up 6 bases; unmatched junction bases: 12. The CDR3: CASSTQLAGGPGQTQYF. Here the CDR3 DNA reads TGTGCCAGCAGTACCCAACTAGCGGGGGGGCCAGGACAGACCCAGTACTTC.

Turning to this clonotype: One base away lies a much larger clone, so this may be a sequencing read error. This chain joins TRBV29-1 and TRBJ2-2; 9 bases line up with TRBD2. The CDR3 totals 14 residues. Germline lookup yields CDR1 SQVTM and CDR2 ANQGSEA. The J segment lost 2 bases and the V segment lost 6 bases, leaving 4 bases of the junction unmatched. CDR3 DNA: TGCAGCGTCATAGCGGGAGTTAACACCGGGGAGCTGTTTTTT. It encodes CSVIAGVNTGELFF.

About this clonotype: A much larger clone sits a single nucleotide away, making a read error possible. The chain links TRBV12-3 or TRBV12-4 to TRBJ2-1, with D unresolved. This CDR3 is 13 amino acids long. The DNA of the CDR3 is TGTGACAGCAGTCCCGCCGAGGTTGCTGAGCAGTTCTTC. Translated: CDSSPAEVAEQFF.

With respect to this clonotype: At one end the junction does not follow the germline gene, possibly because of a read error. V usage is TRBV6-1 and J usage is TRBJ2-1; D ambiguous. Looked up from germline, CDR1 is MNHNS and CDR2 is SASEGT. There are 13 residues in the CDR3. The CDR3 DNA sequence: TGTGCCAGCATCTACCGGGCTCCGGATGATCAGTTCTTC. Protein sequence: CASIYRAPDDQFF.

This clonotype was counted many times. The chain couples TRBV30 to TRBJ2-7, with 8 bases aligning to TRBD1. The CDR3 extends over 14 amino acids. Germline values: CDR1 GTSNPN, CDR2 SVGIG (reference sequence). V lost 2 bases, J lost 1 base, and 4 bases stayed unmatched. The CDR3 DNA is TGTGCCTGGAGTCAGGGGGCTCCTTCCTACGAGCAGTACTTC. It is translated as CAWSQGAPSYEQYF. Variable domain in full (rest from reference TRBV30 and TRBJ2-7): SQTIHQWPATLVQPVGSPLSLECTVEGTSNPNLYWYRQAAGRGLQLLFYSVGIGQISSEVPQNLSASRPQDRQFILSSKKLLLSDSGFYLCAWSQGAPSYEQYFGPGTRLTVT.

This clonotype was observed a few times. Just one base apart from a much larger clone, this may be a read error. The CDR3 DNA sequence: TGTTCCAGCAACACCGGACAGGGTGACAGCTATGGCTACACCTTC. It encodes CSSNTGQGDSYGYTF. The chain carries TRBV6-1 and TRBJ1-2; TRBD1 matches at 8 bases. The CDR3 extends over 15 amino acids. The germline gives CDR1 MNHNS, CDR2 SASEGT.

This clonotype was counted at least ten times. V and J are TRBV5-4 and TRBJ2-5; perhaps D is TRBD1 or TRBD2 (6 bases each). The CDR3 is 15 amino acids. Germline lookup yields CDR1 SGHNT and CDR2 YYREEE (reference sequence). Deletions cut 1 base from V and 4 bases from J, with 14 bases between. CDR3 in amino acids: CASSLPAEGGETQYF. CDR3 DNA: TGTGCCAGCAGCTTGCCAGCGGAGGGGGGAGAGACCCAGTACTTC.

This clonotype was recorded many times. The V and J genes are TRBV6-2 or TRBV6-3 and TRBJ1-4, with a possible D match to TRBD1 (5 bases). CDR3 length equals 15 residues. Germline-derived CDR1 and CDR2 are MNHEY and SVGEGT. Trimming shortened V by 5 bases and J by 7 bases, and 17 bases separated the two germline ends. In DNA form, the CDR3 reads TGTGCCAGCAGTCCGAGACAGCCCTCCGCTGAAAAACTGTTTTTT. Protein sequence: CASSPRQPSAEKLFF.

Remarks on this clonotype: The junction departs from germline at one end; a sequencing error may be responsible. The chain links TRBV11-3 to TRBJ2-3; D may be TRBD1 or TRBD2 (5 bases each). The CDR3 covers 16 residues. The germline gives CDR1 SGHNT, CDR2 YENEEA. The CDR3 DNA sequence: TGTGCCAGCAGTTCAGCCGTGGGGACGGCCACAGATATGCAGTATTTT. Translation: CASSSAVGTATDMQYF.

The gene calls are TRBV7-2 and TRBJ2-5; D may be TRBD2 (6 bases). Trimming pared 5 bases from V and 1 base from J, leaving 11 bases between. Germline loops: CDR1 SGHTA, CDR2 FQGNSA. CDR3 size: 14 residues. In DNA form, the CDR3 reads TGTGCCAGCAGCCCCGGGAGCTTCCAAGAGACCCAGTACTTC. Translation gives CASSPGSFQETQYF.

Details on this clonotype: This may be a read error: a much more frequent sequence differs by one nucleotide. The chain is built from TRBV28 and TRBJ1-5, with D possibly matching TRBD1 (5 bases). Germline V CDR1 and CDR2: MDHEN, SYDVKM. The CDR3 covers 16 residues. CDR3 sequence (DNA): TGTGCCAGCAGTTTATTGTCCAGGGATAGCAATCGGCCCCAGCATTTT. The encoded protein is CASSLLSRDSNRPQHF.

Remarks on this clonotype: The conserved phenylalanine or tryptophan is not found at the CDR3 terminus, so this likely reflects a read error. V gene TRBV3-1 combines with J gene TRBJ2-3, with a possible D match to TRBD2 (6 bases). Germline CDR1 and CDR2: LGHDT and YNNKEL (reference sequence). This CDR3 is built from 14 residues. CDR3 in DNA: TGTGACAGCAGCCAATCAAAGGAGGGAGATACGCAGTATTAT. It yields the protein CDSSQSKEGDTQYY.

This sequence joins TRBV11-2 and TRBJ2-5; possibly TRBD2 for D (6 bases). Trimming stripped 6 bases from V and 6 bases from J, with 17 bases between. The CDR3 consists of 14 residues. Germline CDR1 and CDR2: SGHAT and FQNNGV. The CDR3 protein is CASSFAGRWKTQYF. DNA for the CDR3: TGTGCCAGCAGTTTTGCGGGGAGATGGAAGACCCAGTACTTC.

This clonotype was recorded many times. This chain connects TRBV20-1 to TRBJ2-7; D is unresolved. Trimming took off 3 bases at V and 5 bases at J, with 11 bases between the two ends. The CDR3 has 12 amino acids. CDR1 is DFQATT and CDR2 is SNEGSKA in the germline V gene (reference sequence). This chain's CDR3 is CSASKERHEQYF. As DNA, the CDR3 is TGCAGTGCTAGTAAGGAGCGCCACGAGCAGTACTTC.

The sample holds one count of this clonotype. At one end the junction does not follow the germline gene, possibly because of a read error. The chain uses TRBV28 and TRBJ2-5; 10 bases align to TRBD2. CDR3 length equals 16 residues. The V gene's germline CDR1 is MDHEN and CDR2 SYDVKM. In DNA form, the CDR3 reads TGTGCCAGCACCACCACGGGGACTAGCGAAAGAGAGGCCCAGTACTTC. It is translated as CASTTTGTSEREAQYF. The full variable domain, completed using reference TRBV28 and TRBJ2-5, is DVKVTQSSRYLVKRTGEKVFLECVQDMDHENMFWYRQDPGLGLRLIYFSYDVKMKEKGDIPEGYSVSREKKERFSLILESASTNQTSMYLCASTTTGTSEREAQYFGPGTRLLVL.

This clonotype was observed a few times. A much larger clonotype is one base distant, so this may be a read error. This chain uses TRBV6-6 with TRBJ1-2; D is perhaps TRBD1 (6 bases). The germline V and J ends were trimmed by 2 bases and 3 bases, with 19 bases remaining between them. CDR1 is MNHNY, CDR2 SVGAGI, per germline (reference sequence). The CDR3 consists of 17 residues. CDR3 loop: CASSYGQGSLLYYGYTF. CDR3 sequence (DNA): TGTGCCAGCAGTTACGGGCAGGGGAGCCTTCTTTACTATGGCTACACCTTC.